This TCR beta chain was observed in a study of blood T cell repertoires in COVID-19 (dated by TCRdb to the early 2020s). About the investigation overall: The collaborator samples originated in the United States, Italy and Spain and spanned the acute and convalescent phases of COVID-19. The material from the prospective study consisted of cDNA or gDNA derived from T cells, B-cell-depleted T cells, or PBMCs. Subjects who had been exposed to COVID-19, were actively infected with it, or had recovered from it provided the deeply sampled blood TCRbeta repertoires that made up the dataset. The repertoires were released in a freely available public database meant as a resource for research on the immune response to SARS-CoV-2. The samples were drawn from the first 160 participants of the ongoing ImmuneRACE study and from under 1,500 subjects provided by 6 global collaborators. Sample metadata almost always included a de-identified subject ID, COVID-19 status, age in years and sex. Where available, HLA class I and class II types were obtained from metadata supplied by the sample provider rather than from assay-based typing. Study-level results and caveats: The quantity of clinical and demographic metadata differed by source and by participant and was supplied without curation.

Turning to this clone: The specificity of this receptor is unknown. Base qualities are not at hand, and no much larger clone is one base apart.

The CDR3 runs 16 residues from the cysteine to the phenylalanine. Left in the record is the CDR3 DNA by itself, 48 bases read in frame from the first base. Sequences SGHRS (CDR1) and YFSETQ (CDR2) are obtained from the germline V gene. V is pared back by 4 bases and J by 0 bases, with 16 bases lying between the germline termini. TCRbeta CDR3 regions were amplified from genomic DNA using the immunoSEQ Assay, a bias-controlled multiplex PCR. The authors' analysis ran thus. Nucleated cell counts per sample were estimated from amplification of reference gene primers within the assay. To quantify the absolute abundance of each unique TCRbeta CDR3 rearrangement, sequence reads were collapsed and filtered. Productive Simpson clonality was computed per sample as the square root of Simpson's diversity index over productive rearrangements. In its TCRdb copy, this immuneACCESS table keeps in-frame sequences only and misses some clones. Where compared with another copy, unresolved V genes explain less than half of these, and the others have no known cause. That table supplies the V and J calls and clone size; D and trimming were determined from the DNA. This sample holds a few hundred thousand clones; 90% were observed only once. Less than 2% of the sample lies in the top ten.

Participants in the prospective study were aged roughly 18 to 100 years, lived in some 24 United States geographic areas, and enrolled through a virtual design. Cohort assignment in the prospective study relied on participant-reported clinical history from a screening survey and a study questionnaire. Each participant in the prospective study had whole blood, serum and a nasopharyngeal or oropharyngeal swab collected by mobile phlebotomists. Prospective study participants could optionally give additional blood draws and questionnaires over an approximately two-month period. Prospective study blood samples were shipped either frozen or at room temperature before DNA extraction.

This receptor chain uses TRBV5-1 and TRBJ1-1, with a weak D call of TRBD1 (5 bases match). This TCR was recovered from a woman aged 18 to 35 with acute COVID-19. The sample taken for sequencing was PBMCs or T cells enriched from blood (not recorded which). The base sequence is TGCGCCAGCAGCGCCGCCAGGGAGGTCTTGAACACTGAAGCTTTCTTT. This codes for CASSAAREVLNTEAFF.